Each of the 20 T cell receptor beta chains below was sequenced from the same sample in a study of T cell responses to AZD1222 COVID-19 vaccine. Only in-frame clones appear in the TCRdb table, and some are missing; sequencing was by immunoSEQ multiplex PCR. The table includes tens of thousands of clones, more than 60% detected once. The sequenced sample was peripheral blood, obtained on day 0 of MenACWY control vaccination. These receptors all stem from an adult in good health.

The chain recombines TRBV5-1 with TRBJ2-2; 8 bases align to TRBD1. Germline trimming cut 4 bases from V and 7 bases from J; bases unmatched to any gene: 9. CDR3 size: 15 residues. The germline CDR1 and CDR2 sequences are SGHRS and YFSETQ. The CDR3 spells CASSQRPGGSGELFF. The CDR3 DNA follows: TGCGCCAGCAGCCAAAGGCCAGGGGGCAGCGGGGAGCTGTTTTTT.

The V and J genes are TRBV6-1 and TRBJ1-5; D call uncertain. V lost 4 bases to trimming and J lost 3 bases, with 22 bases between them. Germline V gives CDR1 MNHNS, CDR2 SASEGT. The CDR3 spans 18 residues. The CDR3 loop reads CASSGKGADGGFNQPQHF. The CDR3 coding sequence is TGTGCCAGCAGTGGTAAAGGTGCGGACGGCGGTTTCAATCAGCCCCAGCATTTT.

This clone was seen only once. This rearrangement joins TRBV11-3 to TRBJ2-7; a weak D match, TRBD1 (6 bases). V lost 5 bases, J lost 2 bases, and 16 bases lay in between. CDR3 length: 15 amino acids. Germline CDR1 reads SGHNT; CDR2 reads YENEEA. The CDR3, as DNA: TGTGCCAGCAGCGAGGGATTCGGACAGCCCTACGAGCAGTACTTC. Its protein is CASSEGFGQPYEQYF.

This clone was picked up one time. This chain connects TRBV3-1 (or the pseudogene TRBV3-2) to TRBJ1-2, with D uncertain. The V gene lost 0 bases and the J gene lost 4 bases, with 9 bases spanning the gap. The germline CDR1 and CDR2 sequences are LGHDT and YNNKEL (reference sequence). The CDR3 covers 14 residues. The chain's CDR3 is CASSQEAARYGYTF. The CDR3 DNA is TGTGCCAGCAGCCAAGAGGCAGCACGCTATGGCTACACCTTC.

This chain connects TRBV19 to TRBJ2-1; 12 nucleotides agree with TRBD2. CDR1 LNHDA and CDR2 SQIVND come from the germline V gene (reference sequence). The CDR3 is 19 amino acids. After removal of 4 bases from V and 1 base from J, the junction contained 11 bases not matched to a gene. CDR3 nucleotide sequence: TGTGCCAGTAGTACCTTCGGACTAGCGGGAATGAGTTCCTACAATGAGCAGTTCTTC. Its protein product is CASSTFGLAGMSSYNEQFF.

V and J are TRBV10-3 and TRBJ1-1, with D uncertain. V lost 3 bases to trimming and J lost 1 base, with 9 bases between them. The CDR3 sequence is 14 residues long. The germline V gene encodes CDR1 ENHRY and CDR2 SYGVKD. The DNA of the CDR3 is TGTGCCATCAGTGACCCGGGGAGGAACACTGAAGCTTTCTTT. Its protein is CAISDPGRNTEAFF.

The chain is built from TRBV24-1 and TRBJ2-2; 7 bases align to TRBD1. The length of the CDR3 is 17 residues. CDR1 is KGHDR, CDR2 SFDVKD, per germline. Trimming cost V 3 bases and J 0 bases; bases outside gene matches: 6. CDR3 DNA: TGTGCCACCAGTGATGCCTCCGGGACAGCGAACACCGGGGAGCTGTTTTTT. Translation: CATSDASGTANTGELFF.

This sequence joins TRBV14 and TRBJ1-6; no clear D. Germline V gene sequence: CDR1 SGHDN, CDR2 FVKESK. The CDR3 is made up of 15 amino acids. Trimming stripped 0 bases from V and 7 bases from J, with 10 bases between. CDR3 sequence: CASSQDLRNNSPLHF. The CDR3 DNA follows: TGTGCCAGCAGCCAAGATCTGAGAAACAATTCACCCCTCCACTTT.

In nucleotides, the CDR3 is TGTGCCATCAGTGACCCCCGACGTAGCTCCTACAATGAGCAGTTCTTC. Translated: CAISDPRRSSYNEQFF. The gene calls are TRBV10-3 and TRBJ2-1; D not resolved. Germline assignment: CDR1 ENHRY and CDR2 SYGVKD. Trimming left V 3 bases short and J 0 bases short, with 12 bases between. The length of the CDR3 is 16 residues.

This clone appeared a few times. At one end the junction does not follow the germline gene, possibly because of a read error. The chain links TRBV4-2 to TRBJ1-1, with D unresolved. The CDR3 consists of 13 residues. Germline V lookup: CDR1 LGHNA, CDR2 YNFKEQ. In DNA, the CDR3 is TGTGCCAGCAGCAAAGACAAGAACACTGAAGCTTTCTTT. It translates to CASSKDKNTEAFF.

There are a few counts of this clone. The chain couples TRBV2 to TRBJ2-5; 7 nucleotides match TRBD2. V lost 4 bases to trimming and J lost 5 bases; unmatched junction nucleotides: 22. The CDR3 covers 19 residues. CDR1 and CDR2 (germline): SNHLY, FYNNEI. CDR3: CASSGLGITWAGVKETQYF. The CDR3 DNA reads as TGTGCCAGCAGTGGACTAGGCATCACCTGGGCGGGAGTTAAGGAGACCCAGTACTTC.

In this sample, this clone turned up once. The genes are TRBV19 and TRBJ1-5; D remains unclear. Looked up from germline, CDR1 is LNHDA and CDR2 is SQIVND (reference sequence). The V gene lost 0 bases and the J gene lost 4 bases, with 19 bases spanning the gap. This CDR3 has 18 residues. Here the CDR3 DNA reads TGTGCCAGTAGTATAGACGGTTGGGAGTCGATGGGGAATCAGCCCCAGCATTTT. Translation gives CASSIDGWESMGNQPQHF.

The CDR3 nucleotides read TGTGCCAGCAGTTACTCGATACTGTTGAACACTGAAGCTTTCTTT. Its translation is CASSYSILLNTEAFF. The chain has TRBV6-5 and TRBJ1-1; the D is unclear. Germline V gene data show CDR1 as MNHEY and CDR2 as SVGAGI. Trimming took off 0 bases at V and 0 bases at J, with 8 bases between the two ends. This CDR3 comprises 15 residues.

This rearrangement joins TRBV6-5 to TRBJ1-3; weak D call: TRBD1 (5 bases). V dropped 6 bases and J dropped 4 bases, with 7 bases sitting between them. The CDR3 is 12 amino acids. The germline gives CDR1 MNHEY, CDR2 SVGAGI. DNA of the CDR3: TGTGCCAGCAGGGGGGGAGGAAACACCATATATTTT. This encodes CASRGGGNTIYF.

The CDR3 DNA sequence: TGCGCCGGCTACCCCCCGGACTTCTACGAGCAGTACTTC. Translation: CAGYPPDFYEQYF. This sequence joins TRBV23-1 and TRBJ2-7, with TRBD2 as a possible D gene (5 bases). TRBV23-1 is given ORF status, its function remaining uncertain. The CDR3 has 13 amino acids. V gave up 11 bases and J gave up 3 bases, with 17 bases separating them.

This clone ranks as medium-sized. V is TRBV5-1 and J is TRBJ2-3, with D perhaps TRBD1 (5 bases). The V end was cut by 1 base, the J end by 6 bases, with 15 bases between. CDR1 and CDR2 (germline): SGHRS, YFSETQ. The CDR3 is 15 amino acids. The CDR3 reads CASSLSRERSDTQYF. Written as DNA, the CDR3 is TGCGCCAGCAGCTTGAGCAGGGAACGCTCGGATACGCAGTATTTT.

The chain carries TRBV19 and TRBJ1-2; tentative D call: TRBD1 (5 bases). CDR3 length: 13 residues. Germline V CDR1 and CDR2: LNHDA, SQIVND (reference sequence). Trimming took off 7 bases at V and 3 bases at J, with 12 bases between the two ends. CDR3 loop: CASTWGGYYGYTF. CDR3 DNA sequence: TGTGCCAGTACCTGGGGCGGATACTATGGCTACACCTTC.

The chain employs TRBV6-5 and TRBJ1-1; D gene unclear. The CDR3 loop spans 11 amino acids. Germline-derived CDR1 and CDR2 are MNHEY and SVGAGI. V was shortened by 11 bases and J by 1 base, with 8 bases between the two germline ends. The CDR3 reads CAFMANTEAFF. The CDR3, as DNA: TGTGCCTTTATGGCGAACACTGAAGCTTTCTTT.

The V call is TRBV27, the J call TRBJ2-2; D gene unclear. Germline V CDR1 and CDR2: MNHEY, SMNVEV (reference sequence). V lost 6 bases and J 3 bases, leaving 11 bases between the germline ends. The CDR3 has 14 residues. The DNA for the CDR3 is TGTGCCAGCAGCACACAGACTTACACCGGGGAGCTGTTTTTT. Translated, it gives CASSTQTYTGELFF.

V and J are TRBV7-9 and TRBJ2-7; D gene unclear. V was trimmed by 1 base and J by 4 bases, leaving 11 bases between them. This CDR3 has 14 amino acids. Germline V gene sequence: CDR1 SEHNR, CDR2 FQNEAQ (reference sequence). The CDR3 sequence: CASSLGPLGYEQYV. CDR3 DNA sequence: TGTGCCAGCAGCTTAGGCCCCCTGGGGTACGAGCAGTACGTC.